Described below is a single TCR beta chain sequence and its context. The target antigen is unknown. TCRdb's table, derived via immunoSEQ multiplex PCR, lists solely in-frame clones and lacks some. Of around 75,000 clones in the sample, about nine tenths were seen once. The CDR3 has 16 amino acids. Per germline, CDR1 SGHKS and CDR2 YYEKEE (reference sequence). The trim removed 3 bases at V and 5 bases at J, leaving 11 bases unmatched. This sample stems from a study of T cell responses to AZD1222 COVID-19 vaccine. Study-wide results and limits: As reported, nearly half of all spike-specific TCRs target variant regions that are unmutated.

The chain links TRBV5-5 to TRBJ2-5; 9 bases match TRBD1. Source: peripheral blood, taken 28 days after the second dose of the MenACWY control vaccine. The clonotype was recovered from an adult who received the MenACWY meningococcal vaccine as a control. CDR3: CASSWPGTGFEETQYF. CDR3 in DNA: TGTGCCAGCAGCTGGCCCGGGACAGGGTTTGAGGAGACCCAGTACTTC.